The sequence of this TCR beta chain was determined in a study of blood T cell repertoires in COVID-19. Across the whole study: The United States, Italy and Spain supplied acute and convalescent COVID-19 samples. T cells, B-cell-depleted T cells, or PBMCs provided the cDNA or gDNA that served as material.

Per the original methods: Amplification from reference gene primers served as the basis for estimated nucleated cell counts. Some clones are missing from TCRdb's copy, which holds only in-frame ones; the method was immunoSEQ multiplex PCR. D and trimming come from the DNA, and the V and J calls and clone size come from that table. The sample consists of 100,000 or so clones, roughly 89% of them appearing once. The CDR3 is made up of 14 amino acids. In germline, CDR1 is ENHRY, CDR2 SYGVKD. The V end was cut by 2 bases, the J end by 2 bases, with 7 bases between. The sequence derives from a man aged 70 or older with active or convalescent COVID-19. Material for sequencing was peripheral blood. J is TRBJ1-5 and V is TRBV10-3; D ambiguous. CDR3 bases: TGTGCCATCAGTGAGAACAATGGCAATCAGCCCCAGCATTTT. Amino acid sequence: CAISENNGNQPQHF.